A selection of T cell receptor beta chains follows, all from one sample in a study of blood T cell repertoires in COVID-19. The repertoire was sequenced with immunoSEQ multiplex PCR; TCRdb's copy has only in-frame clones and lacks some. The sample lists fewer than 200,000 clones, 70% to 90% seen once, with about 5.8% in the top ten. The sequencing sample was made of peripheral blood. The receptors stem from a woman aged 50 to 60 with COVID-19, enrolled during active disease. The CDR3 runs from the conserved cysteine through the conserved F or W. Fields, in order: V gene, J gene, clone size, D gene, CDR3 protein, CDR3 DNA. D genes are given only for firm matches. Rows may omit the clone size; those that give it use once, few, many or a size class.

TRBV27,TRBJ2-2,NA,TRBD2,CASSFGTSVGGELFF,TGTGCCAGCAGTTTTGGGACTAGCGTCGGCGGGGAGCTGTTTTTT
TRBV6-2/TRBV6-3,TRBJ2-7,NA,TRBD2,CASSGLAGEVQYF,TGTGCCAGCAGCGGACTAGCGGGGGAGGTGCAGTACTTC
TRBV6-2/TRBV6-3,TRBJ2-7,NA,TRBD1,CASSPTGGRSYEQYF,TGTGCCAGCAGTCCCACAGGGGGCAGAAGCTACGAGCAGTACTTC
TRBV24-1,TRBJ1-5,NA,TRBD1,CATSDSRGINQPQHF,TGTGCCACCAGTGACTCCAGGGGGATCAATCAGCCCCAGCATTTT
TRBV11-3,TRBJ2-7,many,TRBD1,CASSLEWIARDSSYEQYF,TGTGCCAGCAGCTTAGAGTGGATTGCCAGGGACAGCTCCTACGAGCAGTACTTC
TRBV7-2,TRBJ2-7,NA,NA,CASSSSTLGSYEQYF,TGTGCCAGCAGCTCTTCGACTCTTGGAAGCTACGAGCAGTACTTC
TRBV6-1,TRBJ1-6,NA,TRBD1,CASSEGQGANSPLHF,TGTGCCAGCAGTGAAGGACAGGGGGCGAATTCACCCCTCCACTTT
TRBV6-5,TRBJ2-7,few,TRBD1,CASTRLGTASYEQYF,TGTGCCAGCACCAGACTCGGGACAGCTTCCTACGAGCAGTACTTC
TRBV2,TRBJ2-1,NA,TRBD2,CASNRDRETSGGAIDEQFF,TGTGCCAGCAATAGGGACAGGGAGACTAGCGGGGGGGCCATAGATGAGCAGTTCTTC
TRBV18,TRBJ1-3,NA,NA,CASSSSRGIGGNTIYF,TGTGCCAGCTCATCGTCACGGGGAATAGGTGGAAACACCATATATTTT
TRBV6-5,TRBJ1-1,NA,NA,CASSYPFEPTNTEAFF,TGTGCCAGCAGTTACCCGTTCGAACCGACTAACACTGAAGCTTTCTTT
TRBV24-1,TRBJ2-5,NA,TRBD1,CATSDPGQGGGETQYF,TGTGCCACCAGTGATCCGGGACAGGGAGGAGGAGAGACCCAGTACTTC
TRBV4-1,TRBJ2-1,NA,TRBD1,CASSQEDRGIPYNEQFF,TGCGCCAGCAGCCAAGAGGACAGGGGGATCCCCTACAATGAGCAGTTCTTC
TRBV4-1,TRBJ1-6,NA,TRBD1,CASSQVRGGTGKYNSPLHF,TGCGCCAGCAGCCAAGTAAGGGGGGGGACAGGGAAGTATAATTCACCCCTCCACTTT
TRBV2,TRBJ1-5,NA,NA,CASRKEGHSNQPQHF,TGTGCCAGCAGGAAGGAGGGGCATAGCAATCAGCCCCAGCATTTT
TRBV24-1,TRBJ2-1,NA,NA,CATNDRSNEQFF,TGTGCCACCAATGACAGATCCAATGAGCAGTTCTTC
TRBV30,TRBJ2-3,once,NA,CAWAGGIEADTQYF,TGTGCCTGGGCCGGCGGGATAGAGGCAGATACGCAGTATTTT
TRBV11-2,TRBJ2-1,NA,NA,CASSEGRYEQFF,TGTGCCAGCTCGGAGGGTAGGTATGAGCAGTTCTTC
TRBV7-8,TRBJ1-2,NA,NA,CASSLKEDYGYTF,TGTGCCAGCAGCTTAAAGGAGGACTATGGCTACACCTTC
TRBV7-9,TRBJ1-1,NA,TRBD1,CASSPRQGAPEAFF,TGTGCCAGCAGCCCCCGACAGGGGGCGCCGGAAGCTTTCTTT
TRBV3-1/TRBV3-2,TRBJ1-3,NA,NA,CASSPATSGNTIYF,TGTGCCAGCAGCCCTGCTACCTCTGGAAACACCATATATTTT
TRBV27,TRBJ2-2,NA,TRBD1,CASSLPPGQGTNTGELFF,TGTGCCAGCAGTTTACCTCCGGGACAGGGGACGAACACCGGGGAGCTGTTTTTT
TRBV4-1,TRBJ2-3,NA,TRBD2,CASSPRRGVISTDTQYF,TGCGCCAGCAGCCCGAGACGGGGGGTGATTAGCACAGATACGCAGTATTTT
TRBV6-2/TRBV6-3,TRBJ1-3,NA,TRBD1,CASSLRQGTGNTIYF,TGTGCCAGCAGTCTACGACAGGGGACTGGAAACACCATATATTTT
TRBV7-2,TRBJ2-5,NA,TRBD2,CASSPPAGGRETQYF,TGTGCCAGCAGCCCCCCAGCGGGGGGGCGGGAGACCCAGTACTTC
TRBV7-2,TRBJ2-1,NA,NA,CASSLWLSSYNEQFF,TGTGCCAGCAGCTTATGGTTGAGCTCCTACAATGAGCAGTTCTTC
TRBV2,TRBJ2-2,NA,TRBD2,CASSAGLAATGELFF,TGTGCCAGCAGTGCGGGACTAGCGGCTACCGGGGAGCTGTTTTTT
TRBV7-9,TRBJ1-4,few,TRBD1,CASSVGTGGDEKLFF,TGTGCCAGCTCAGTGGGGACAGGGGGGGATGAAAAACTGTTTTTT
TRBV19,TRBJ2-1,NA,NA,CASSIRGSYNEQFF,TGTGCCAGTAGTATACGGGGGTCCTACAATGAGCAGTTCTTC
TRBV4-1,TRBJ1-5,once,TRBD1,CASSQEGTASNQPQHF,TGCGCCAGCAGCCAAGAAGGGACAGCATCGAATCAGCCCCAGCATTTT
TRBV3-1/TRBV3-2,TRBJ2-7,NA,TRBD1,CASSKGTGGYEQYF,TGTGCCAGCAGCAAGGGGACAGGGGGCTACGAGCAGTACTTC
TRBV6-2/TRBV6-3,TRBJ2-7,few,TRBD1,CASSLLLSRQGAYEQYF,TGTGCCAGCAGTTTACTACTATCTCGACAGGGGGCCTACGAGCAGTACTTC
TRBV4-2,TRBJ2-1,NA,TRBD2,CASSQDTTSRYNEQFF,TGTGCCAGCAGCCAAGATACGACTAGCAGGTACAATGAGCAGTTCTTC
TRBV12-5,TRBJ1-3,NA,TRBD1,CASGQVTGAGNTIYF,TGTGCTAGTGGTCAGGTTACAGGGGCTGGAAACACCATATATTTT
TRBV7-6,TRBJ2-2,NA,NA,CASSLDRELFF,TGTGCCAGCAGCTTAGACAGGGAGCTGTTTTTT
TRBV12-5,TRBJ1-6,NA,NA,CASSGEAGSPLHF,TGTGCTAGTTCGGGGGAGGCCGGTTCACCCCTCCACTTT
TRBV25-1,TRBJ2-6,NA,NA,CASSESERWVAGANVLTF,TGTGCCAGCAGTGAGTCAGAGCGCTGGGTTGCCGGGGCCAACGTCCTGACTTTC
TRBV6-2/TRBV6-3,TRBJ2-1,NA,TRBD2,CASSLLAGGPQFF,TGTGCCAGCAGTCTCCTAGCGGGGGGGCCGCAGTTCTTC
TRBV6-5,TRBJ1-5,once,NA,CASSYGQYSNQPQHF,TGTGCCAGCAGTTATGGGCAGTATAGCAATCAGCCCCAGCATTTT
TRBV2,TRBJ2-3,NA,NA,CASSGGGDGTDTQYF,TGTGCCAGCAGTGGAGGGGGGGACGGCACAGATACGCAGTATTTT
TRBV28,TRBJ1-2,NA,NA,CASSLYMQGAFGYTF,TGTGCCAGCAGTCTATATATGCAAGGAGCTTTTGGCTACACCTTC
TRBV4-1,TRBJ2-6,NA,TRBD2,CASSQAGRVSGANVLTF,TGCGCCAGCAGCCAAGCGGGGAGGGTCTCTGGGGCCAACGTCCTGACTTTC
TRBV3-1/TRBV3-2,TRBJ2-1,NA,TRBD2,CASRRTSGGYNEQFF,TGTGCCAGCAGGAGGACTAGCGGGGGGTACAATGAGCAGTTCTTC
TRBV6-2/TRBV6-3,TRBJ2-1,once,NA,CASSNRGGDNEQFF,TGTGCCAGCAGTAACAGGGGAGGCGACAATGAGCAGTTCTTC
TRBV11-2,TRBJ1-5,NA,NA,CASSLGSNSNQPQHF,TGTGCCAGCAGCTTAGGTAGTAATAGCAATCAGCCCCAGCATTTT
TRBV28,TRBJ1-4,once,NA,CASSLTGWDEKLFF,TGTGCCAGCAGTTTAACAGGGTGGGATGAAAAACTGTTTTTT
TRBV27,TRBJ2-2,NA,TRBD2,CASSLPWTSGEKKNTGELFF,TGTGCCAGCAGTTTACCATGGACTAGCGGGGAGAAAAAGAACACCGGGGAGCTGTTTTTT
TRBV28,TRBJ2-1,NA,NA,CASNPRVGSSYNEQFF,TGTGCCAGCAACCCGAGGGTCGGCAGCTCCTACAATGAGCAGTTCTTC